This T cell receptor beta chain stems from a study of cytomegalovirus exposure and HLA in healthy donors. 60 Vbeta and 13 Jbeta primers were used in PCR. Assay: immunoSEQ multiplex PCR; the TCRdb copy retains only in-frame clones and omits some. The listing records about 54,000 clones. The CDR3 has 14 residues. V lost 5 bases to trimming and J lost 0 bases; unmatched junction nucleotides: 3. Germline V gene data show CDR1 as SGHTA and CDR2 as FQGTGA. The receptor's source is a woman between 40 and 55 years old in good health and CMV-seronegative. Sequenced material: PBMCs. The V and J genes are TRBV7-3 and TRBJ2-7; 8 positions agree with TRBD1. The DNA for the CDR3 is TGTGCCAGCAGCCCGACAGGGGTCTCCTACGAGCAGTACTTC. Its protein is CASSPTGVSYEQYF. Variable domain in full (rest from reference TRBV7-3 and TRBJ2-7): GAGVSQTPSNKVTEKGKYVELRCDPISGHTALYWYRQSLGQGPEFLIYFQGTGAADDSGLPNDRFFAVRPEGSVSTLKIQRTERGDSAVYLCASSPTGVSYEQYFGPGTRLTVT.